There are many counts of the clone carrying this TCR beta chain. The target antigen is unknown. The data originate from a study of regulatory T cells in long-lasting Graves disease. Whole-study findings and limits: It is possible that accuracy was reduced by the small size of the sample.

CDR3 regions were amplified by Arm-PCR using iRepertoire HTBI primers to build TCR beta libraries. TCRdb ran MiXCR on the multiplex PCR reads and lists one entry per CDR3 protein. The sample yields 200,000 to 250,000 distinct CDR3 sequences, approximately 16% seen once. Time point specified: newly diagnosed GD, antithyroid drugs for less than 3 months. From RNA extracted from PBMCs, the TCR library was made. The receptor was derived from a female donor with Graves disease. The sequencing used peripheral blood mononuclear cells (PBMCs), collected at new diagnosis, from a patient treated with antithyroid drugs.

The CDR3 bases are TGTGCCAGCAGTTTGGGTGGGGCCCGATACGAGCAGTACTTC. Encoded protein: CASSLGGARYEQYF. This sequence joins TRBV6-5 and TRBJ2-7; weak D call: TRBD1 (5 bases). The CDR3 has 14 residues. Germline-derived CDR1 and CDR2 are MNHEY and SVGAGI. Trimming shortened V by 4 bases and J by 4 bases, and 14 bases separated the two germline ends.